This passage covers 28 T cell receptor beta chains from one sample sequenced in a study of blood T cells in healthy people across ages. For the second PCR, which ran for roughly 6 to 12 cycles, a sample-barcoded 5' primer and a J-beta primer mix were used. TCRdb itself ran the 5' RACE reads through MiXCR, one entry per CDR3 protein. The repertoire holds 2 million or so distinct CDR3 sequences, with around half as singletons. Sequencing used blood. These receptors were taken from a woman aged 35 to 49 in good health.

This clonotype was found once. This chain uses TRBV21-1 with TRBJ2-1; the table's D call TRBD2 went unverified against the DNA. TRBV21-1 is marked as a pseudogene. This CDR3 contains 18 residues. CDR3 region: CASSKVCRGVGINNEQFF. The CDR3 DNA reads as TGTGCCAGCAGCAAAGTATGTCGGGGAGTGGGGATAAACAATGAGCAGTTCTTC.

This clonotype was counted a few times. J is TRBJ2-4 and V is TRBV7-2; D unclear. The J call may be faulty, since TRBJ2-7 better matches the DNA end. The CDR3 sequence is 17 residues long. The V gene's germline CDR1 is SGHTA and CDR2 FQGNSA. CDR3 DNA sequence: TGTGCCAGCAGCTTAGAAATCTGGGCAGGAAAATCGTACGAGCAGTACTTC. Protein product: CASSLEIWAGKSYEQYF.

CDR3 DNA: TGTGCCAGCTCCAAAGGGGTGACTGGCTACACCTTC. Its translation is CASSKGVTGYTF. The gene calls are TRBV25-1 and TRBJ1-2, with a weak D call TRBD1 (5 bases). The germline gives CDR1 MGHDK, CDR2 SYGVNS. Trimming left V 8 bases short and J 7 bases short, with 14 bases between. This CDR3 comprises 12 residues.

V is TRBV7-2 and J is TRBJ2-3, with 14 nucleotides matching TRBD2. The CDR3 has 18 residues. J gave up 1 base and V 5 bases, and 8 bases lay outside the gene matches. From germline, CDR1 is SGHTA and CDR2 FQGNSA. The CDR3 protein is CASSATSGGAWGTDTQYF. For the CDR3, the DNA is TGTGCCAGCAGCGCGACTAGCGGGGGGGCCTGGGGCACAGATACGCAGTATTTT. Full variable domain (rest looked up from reference TRBV7-2 and TRBJ2-3): GAGVSQSPSNKVTEKGKDVELRCDPISGHTALYWYRQSLGQGLEFLIYFQGNSAPDKSGLPSDRFSAERTGGSVSTLTIQRTQQEDSAVYLCASSATSGGAWGTDTQYFGPGTRLTVL.

V and J are TRBV25-1 and TRBJ2-3; 8 bases agree with TRBD1. Per germline, CDR1 MGHDK and CDR2 SYGVNS. V shed 4 bases, J shed 5 bases, and the junction held 5 bases outside the gene matches. The CDR3 is 14 amino acids. The CDR3 loop is CASSGQGSEDTQYF. CDR3 DNA sequence: TGTGCCAGCAGTGGACAGGGGAGTGAAGATACGCAGTATTTT.

This clonotype was observed a few times. The chain carries TRBV10-3 and TRBJ2-5, with 12 bases lining up with TRBD2. V was clipped by 3 bases and J by 3 bases; unmatched bases: 8. CDR3 length equals 17 residues. Germline values: CDR1 ENHRY, CDR2 SYGVKD. The CDR3 DNA sequence: TGTGCCATCAGTGACCCTAGCGGGGGGGCCCTGGAAGAGACCCAGTACTTC. Translation gives CAISDPSGGALEETQYF.

The chain is built from TRBV6-5 and TRBJ2-1; a possible D gene is TRBD2 (6 bases). With 1 base removed from V and 11 bases from J, the gap between germline ends came to 18 bases. Germline V gene lookup returns CDR1 MNHEY and CDR2 SVGAGI. The CDR3 sequence is 15 residues long. The CDR3 DNA reads TGTGCCAGCAGTTACTACCCCCGGGGAGGTGGGCAGCAGTTCTTC. Its translation is CASSYYPRGGGQQFF.

The rearrangement links TRBV6-5 to TRBJ1-2; D gene ambiguous. The CDR3 sequence is 15 residues long. Germline assignment: CDR1 MNHEY and CDR2 SVGAGI. Trimming shortened V by 6 bases and J by 0 bases, and 14 bases separated the two germline ends. The CDR3 DNA sequence: TGTGCCAGCAGGCTCGCAGGTCCCACTAACTATGGCTACACCTTC. This translates into CASRLAGPTNYGYTF.

The chain employs TRBV10-3 and TRBJ2-3; 15 nucleotides agree with TRBD2. J was trimmed by 3 bases and V by 5 bases; bases with no gene match: 6. Germline loops: CDR1 ENHRY, CDR2 SYGVKD. The CDR3 extends over 17 amino acids. The CDR3 reads CAISRTSGGAATDTQYF. DNA of the CDR3: TGTGCCATCAGTCGGACTAGCGGGGGGGCCGCGACAGATACGCAGTATTTT.

V gene TRBV14 combines with J gene TRBJ2-2; TRBD1 aligns across 10 bases. The V gene end was trimmed by 3 bases and the J gene end by 4 bases; junction bases not matched to a gene: 11. Germline loops: CDR1 SGHDN, CDR2 FVKESK. The CDR3 consists of 18 residues. CDR3 protein: CASSHPRRTGGSTGELFF. CDR3 nucleotides: TGTGCCAGCAGCCACCCGCGTCGGACAGGGGGGAGCACCGGGGAGCTGTTTTTT. Looking up the rest from reference TRBV14 and TRBJ2-2 gives the full variable domain: EAGVTQFPSHSVIEKGQTVTLRCDPISGHDNLYWYRRVMGKEIKFLLHFVKESKQDESGMPNNRFLAERTGGTYSTLKVQPAELEDSGVYFCASSHPRRTGGSTGELFFGEGSRLTVL.

The chain uses TRBV7-2 and TRBJ2-5; a possible D gene is TRBD1 (6 bases). V was trimmed by 2 bases and J by 4 bases, leaving 14 bases between them. Germline V gives CDR1 SGHTA, CDR2 FQGNSA. This CDR3 has 15 amino acids. The DNA for the CDR3 is TGTGCCAGCAGCTTATGGCAGGGGAAGACAGAGACCCAGTACTTC. Translation gives CASSLWQGKTETQYF.

The rearrangement links TRBV20-1 to TRBJ2-5; tentative D call: TRBD1 (5 bases). The germline gives CDR1 DFQATT, CDR2 SNEGSKA (reference sequence). The CDR3 length is 14 residues. V was shortened by 5 bases and J by 1 base, with 14 bases between the two germline ends. The CDR3 DNA follows: TGCAGTGCTGCCCCCGCAGGGATCCAAGAGACCCAGTACTTC. Protein sequence: CSAAPAGIQETQYF.

This sequence joins TRBV6-6 and TRBJ1-6, with 7 bases matching TRBD1. The CDR3 sequence is 15 residues long. The germline gives CDR1 MNHNY, CDR2 SVGAGI (reference sequence). The V gene end was trimmed by 2 bases and the J gene end by 6 bases; junction bases not matched to a gene: 4. The CDR3 loop reads CASSYEGQINSPLHF. The CDR3 DNA reads as TGTGCCAGCAGTTACGAGGGACAGATTAATTCACCCCTCCACTTT.

This clonotype has only one observation. This chain links TRBV6-5 with TRBJ2-4, with 8 positions matching TRBD1. CDR1 and CDR2 (germline): MNHEY, SVGAGI. The CDR3 consists of 15 residues. V was clipped by 5 bases and J by 6 bases; unmatched bases: 9. The CDR3 sequence: CASSHRGTGVNIQYF. The CDR3 DNA follows: TGTGCCAGCAGTCACCGAGGGACAGGCGTAAACATTCAGTACTTC.

This chain links TRBV3-1 with TRBJ1-4, with TRBD1 matching 7 bases. Germline trimming cut 4 bases from V and 5 bases from J; bases unmatched to any gene: 10. This CDR3 has 16 residues. CDR1 and CDR2 from the germline V gene are LGHDT and YNNKEL (reference sequence). CDR3 bases: TGTGCCAGCAGCCCACGCGGGACAGCCTCGAATGAAAAACTGTTTTTT. It yields the protein CASSPRGTASNEKLFF.

The table lists this clonotype with a few counts. The J gene is TRBJ2-3, the V gene TRBV4-3, with TRBD2 matching over 8 bases. The CDR3 has 15 residues. J lost 9 bases, V lost 5 bases, and 13 bases had no gene match. Germline CDR1 reads LGHNA; CDR2 reads YSLEER. CDR3 in DNA: TGCGCCAGCAGCAACCTAAACGGGGGGGCAATAACGCAGTATTTT. This gives the protein CASSNLNGGAITQYF.

The V call is TRBV20-1, the J call TRBJ2-7; TRBD1 is a possible D gene (6 bases). CDR1 is DFQATT and CDR2 is SNEGSKA in the germline V gene (reference sequence). Between the trimmed V and J ends, which lost 1 base and 1 base, there was a span of 11 bases. The CDR3 has 14 amino acids. The CDR3 reads CSARVQGRSYEQYF. CDR3 DNA sequence: TGCAGTGCTAGAGTACAGGGTAGATCCTACGAGCAGTACTTC.

The chain couples TRBV5-5 to TRBJ2-6; D unresolved. From germline, CDR1 is SGHKS and CDR2 YYEKEE (reference sequence). Trimming left V 0 bases short and J 4 bases short, with 8 bases between. There are 15 residues in the CDR3. DNA for the CDR3: TGTGCCAGCAGCTTGGTTCATGGGGGGGCCAACGTCCTGACTTTC. It yields the protein CASSLVHGGANVLTF.

This clonotype was seen only a few times. The gene calls are TRBV7-2 and TRBJ2-7; tentative D call: TRBD1 (6 bases). Gene TRBJ2-5 matches the end of the DNA better, so the J call may be wrong. The CDR3 runs 13 residues. The germline CDR1 and CDR2 sequences are SGHTA and FQGNSA. The CDR3 loop reads CASSAHRAETQYF. The CDR3 region has the DNA TGTGCCAGCAGCGCACACAGGGCGGAGACCCAGTACTTC.

This rearrangement joins TRBV7-2 to TRBJ2-3, with D possibly TRBD2 on 5 matching bases. The CDR3 is 17 amino acids. The germline V gene has CDR1 SGHTA and CDR2 FQGNSA. Trimming removed 4 bases from V and 2 bases from J, with 19 bases in between. CDR3 DNA sequence: TGTGCCAGCAGCTATCTCCCCCCCGGACTCGCCACAGATACGCAGTATTTT. Amino acids: CASSYLPPGLATDTQYF.

This clonotype was observed a few times. The J gene is TRBJ2-4, the V gene TRBV24-1; no clear D gene. V gave up 9 bases and J gave up 2 bases, with 10 bases separating them. Germline CDR1 is KGHDR and CDR2 is SFDVKD. This CDR3 has 13 residues. The CDR3 loop is CATATEPKNIQYF. Here the CDR3 DNA reads TGTGCCACCGCTACAGAACCCAAAAACATTCAGTACTTC.

The chain is built from TRBV12-3 or TRBV12-4 and TRBJ1-5; 12 bases match TRBD1. After removal of 6 bases from V and 6 bases from J, the junction contained 15 bases not matched to a gene. The CDR3 has 18 residues. CDR3 in amino acids: CASSPTPGQGAAGQPQHF. The CDR3 DNA reads TGTGCCAGCAGCCCAACCCCGGGACAGGGGGCGGCGGGTCAGCCCCAGCATTTT.

The chain uses TRBV6-6 and TRBJ1-1, with D uncertain. The CDR3 loop spans 15 amino acids. Between the trimmed V and J ends, which lost 4 bases and 0 bases, there was a span of 12 bases. The germline V gene has CDR1 MNHNY and CDR2 SVGAGI (reference sequence). CDR3 sequence (DNA): TGTGCCAGCAGTTTGGGCCCTGGTTTGAACACTGAAGCTTTCTTT. Amino acid sequence: CASSLGPGLNTEAFF.

DNA for the CDR3: TGCAGCGCTGACGTTAGACAGGCCTTATCCTACAATGAGCAGTTCTTC. Protein: CSADVRQALSYNEQFF. V and J are TRBV29-1 and TRBJ2-1, with a tentative D call TRBD1 (6 bases). The CDR3 has 16 residues. CDR1 is SQVTM and CDR2 is ANQGSEA in the germline V gene. Trimming took off 7 bases at V and 1 base at J, with 20 bases between the two ends.

V is TRBV5-6 and J is TRBJ2-1, with D possibly being TRBD1 (5 bases). The CDR3 totals 16 residues. In germline, CDR1 is SGHDT, CDR2 YYEEEE. The V and J ends lost 4 bases and 0 bases respectively, with 14 bases between them. The CDR3 nucleotides are TGTGCCAGCAGCGCGACAGCCCCAATCTCCTACAATGAGCAGTTCTTC. Translating gives CASSATAPISYNEQFF.

There are a few counts of this clonotype. The chain uses TRBV20-1 and TRBJ2-7; possible D gene TRBD1, 5 bases. Germline V gene data show CDR1 as DFQATT and CDR2 as SNEGSKA (reference sequence). The CDR3 covers 13 residues. The V end lost 7 bases, the J end lost 3 bases, and 16 bases lay between the germline ends. The CDR3: CSVPPAGIYEQYF. The CDR3 DNA reads as TGCAGTGTCCCCCCGGCAGGGATCTACGAGCAGTACTTC.

The gene calls are TRBV3-1 and TRBJ1-1; 7 bases are shared with TRBD1. This CDR3 region has 17 residues. V gave up 3 bases and J gave up 5 bases; unmatched junction bases: 15. Germline V CDR1 and CDR2: LGHDT, YNNKEL (reference sequence). The CDR3 nucleotides read TGTGCCAGCAGCCAGCGAAGACAGGGAATAGAAAGGACTGAAGCTTTCTTT. This sequence encodes CASSQRRQGIERTEAFF.

The V call is TRBV20-1, the J call TRBJ2-5, with 11 positions matching TRBD2. Per germline, CDR1 DFQATT and CDR2 SNEGSKA (reference sequence). V lost 0 bases to trimming and J lost 4 bases; unmatched junction nucleotides: 4. The length of the CDR3 is 15 residues. The CDR3 region is CSARDRTSGGETQYF. The CDR3 DNA follows: TGCAGTGCTAGAGATCGTACTAGCGGGGGAGAGACCCAGTACTTC.